The T cell receptor beta chain described here comes from a study of beta chain features in type 1 diabetes. Study results and caveats: Type 1 diabetes patients had moderately but significantly shorter TCRB CDR3s in all four CD4+ subsets.

Worth noting for this clone: What it binds is unknown.

V lost 2 bases and J lost 5; bases outside the gene matches: 15. This CDR3 has 18 residues. The germline gives CDR1 SGHRS, CDR2 YFSETQ. The whole isolated RNA underwent reverse transcription, so sequencing captured expressed TCRB transcripts. The protocol was immunoSEQ multiplex PCR, while the TCRdb copy is restricted to in-frame clones and leaves out a portion. The table shows more than 150,000 clones, with approximately 9.1% occurring only once. The chain links TRBV5-1 to TRBJ2-5, with TRBD2 matching over 10 bases. This receptor was taken from a woman aged 25-40 years with type 1 diabetes. The material sequenced was central memory CD4+ T cells from blood. The CDR3 DNA sequence: TGCGCCAGCAGCTTTAGTTCTAGCGGGAGTCCCACAATGGAGACCCAGTACTTC. This gives the protein CASSFSSSGSPTMETQYF.